These T cell receptor beta chains were read from a single sample in a study of cytomegalovirus exposure and HLA in healthy donors. Using immunoSEQ multiplex PCR, the repertoire was profiled, and TCRdb retains in-frame clones only, with some absent. Among about 160,000 clones listed, about 76% were seen once. The specimen was PBMCs. Receptor source: a female donor in good health and CMV-seronegative. CDR3s include the opening cysteine and the closing phenylalanine or tryptophan. A D gene is named only where the DNA matches it firmly. Some rows mark clone size as missing; the rest say once, few, many or name a class of expanded clone.

V: TRBV29-1
J: TRBJ1-2
size: NA
D: NA
DNA: TGCAGCGTTGAACGGGATAACTATGGCTACACCTTC
CDR3: CSVERDNYGYTF

V: TRBV2
J: TRBJ2-3
size: few
D: TRBD1
DNA: TGTGCCAGCAGTCCGGACAGGGGGGAGGGCACAGATACGCAGTATTTT
CDR3: CASSPDRGEGTDTQYF

V: TRBV29-1
J: TRBJ2-7
size: few
D: NA
DNA: TGCAGCGTTGTAGACCCCGGGAGCCCTCGACCTTACGAGCAGTACTTC
CDR3: CSVVDPGSPRPYEQYF

V: TRBV2
J: TRBJ2-7
size: NA
D: TRBD1
DNA: TGTGCCAGCAGTGATCAGGGGGCGAGCTACGAGCAGTACTTC
CDR3: CASSDQGASYEQYF

V: TRBV5-5
J: TRBJ2-2
size: NA
D: TRBD2
DNA: TGTGCCAGCAGCTTGGTAGCGGGGGACGGGGAGCTGTTTTTT
CDR3: CASSLVAGDGELFF

V: TRBV7-2
J: TRBJ2-5
size: few
D: NA
DNA: TGTGCCAGCAGCACCCAAGGGGGGGGCGGGGAGACCCAGTACTTC
CDR3: CASSTQGGGGETQYF

V: TRBV7-6
J: TRBJ1-5
size: NA
D: NA
DNA: TGTGCCAGCAGCTTACTCTCTGGTGCAGGGAGCAATCAGCCCCAGCATTTT
CDR3: CASSLLSGAGSNQPQHF

V: TRBV6-1
J: TRBJ1-1
size: few
D: TRBD1
DNA: TGTGCCAGCAGTGACCTGGGACAGGACACTGAAGCTTTCTTT
CDR3: CASSDLGQDTEAFF

V: TRBV5-1
J: TRBJ2-3
size: NA
D: TRBD1
DNA: TGCGCCAGCAGCTTGGGAGGGGGCGTCGATACGCAGTATTTT
CDR3: CASSLGGGVDTQYF

V: TRBV5-6
J: TRBJ2-1
size: NA
D: NA
DNA: TGTGCCAGCAGCTTGGGGAGGACTAACCAATACAATGAGCAGTTCTTC
CDR3: CASSLGRTNQYNEQFF

V: TRBV11-3
J: TRBJ2-1
size: NA
D: TRBD1
DNA: TGTGCCAGCAGCTCGGACAGGGAAGGAGAGCAGTTCTTC
CDR3: CASSSDREGEQFF

V: TRBV9
J: TRBJ2-1
size: NA
D: TRBD2
DNA: TGTGCCAGCAGCCGTCCGACTAGCGGGAGGTATGAGCAGTTCTTC
CDR3: CASSRPTSGRYEQFF

V: TRBV9
J: TRBJ1-1
size: NA
D: NA
DNA: TGTGCCAGCAGCGTAGCTCCGGGGGGCACTGAAGCTTTCTTT
CDR3: CASSVAPGGTEAFF

V: TRBV18
J: TRBJ2-7
size: once
D: NA
DNA: TGTGCCAGCTCACCTGACAGCTACGAGCAGTACTTC
CDR3: CASSPDSYEQYF

V: TRBV9
J: TRBJ2-2
size: NA
D: TRBD2
DNA: TGTGCCAGCAGCGGGACTAGCGGGGGCCTCCTGACCGGGGAGCTGTTTTTT
CDR3: CASSGTSGGLLTGELFF

V: TRBV7-9
J: TRBJ2-7
size: NA
D: TRBD1
DNA: TGTGCCAGCAGCTGGGGACAGGGGGTCGACGAGCAGTACTTC
CDR3: CASSWGQGVDEQYF

V: TRBV19
J: TRBJ2-7
size: NA
D: TRBD1
DNA: TGTGCCAGTAGTGCCTGGGACAGAGTCGAGCAGTACTTC
CDR3: CASSAWDRVEQYF

V: TRBV19
J: TRBJ2-2
size: NA
D: NA
DNA: TGTGCCAGTAGATTGGACTCGAACACCGGGGAGCTGTTTTTT
CDR3: CASRLDSNTGELFF

V: TRBV5-6
J: TRBJ2-1
size: once
D: TRBD2
DNA: TGTGCCAGCAGCTTGCCCAGCGGGAGGGGGGAGCAGTTCTTC
CDR3: CASSLPSGRGEQFF

V: TRBV6-6
J: TRBJ2-7
size: NA
D: TRBD1
DNA: TGTGCCAGCAGTTCCACCGGGACAGGGGGCCACGAGCAGTACTTC
CDR3: CASSSTGTGGHEQYF

V: TRBV19
J: TRBJ2-3
size: NA
D: TRBD2
DNA: TGTGCCAGTAGTGTATCTAGCGGGGGGGAACATTTT
CDR3: CASSVSSGGEHF

V: TRBV14
J: TRBJ2-1
size: NA
D: NA
DNA: TGTGCCAGCAGCCAAGATAATGGCAGGGGGCAGTTCTTC
CDR3: CASSQDNGRGQFF

V: TRBV5-1
J: TRBJ1-3
size: NA
D: NA
DNA: TGCGCCAGCAGCTTGGAGGGGACTCGGGGAGGTGGAAACACCATATATTTT
CDR3: CASSLEGTRGGGNTIYF

V: TRBV6-5
J: TRBJ2-7
size: once
D: TRBD1
DNA: TGTGCCAGCAGGCACAGGGGAGCCGGCTCCTACGAGCAGTACTTC
CDR3: CASRHRGAGSYEQYF

V: TRBV11-2
J: TRBJ2-3
size: NA
D: NA
DNA: TGTGCCAGCAGCTTGAGGCTAGGGGGGGAAGATACGCAGTATTTT
CDR3: CASSLRLGGEDTQYF

V: TRBV25-1
J: TRBJ1-2
size: NA
D: NA
DNA: TGTGCCAGCAGTGAATATAGTTCGCGGCAGGGTAATGGCTACACCTTC
CDR3: CASSEYSSRQGNGYTF

V: TRBV19
J: TRBJ1-2
size: NA
D: NA
DNA: TGTGCCAGTAGTATTAATCGAGGGAATGGCTACACCTTC
CDR3: CASSINRGNGYTF

V: TRBV6-1
J: TRBJ1-1
size: NA
D: TRBD1
DNA: TGTGCCAGCGGCAGCAGCACAGGGGCAAACACTGAAGCTTTCTTT
CDR3: CASGSSTGANTEAFF

V: TRBV5-3
J: TRBJ1-2
size: NA
D: NA
DNA: TGTGCCAGGGGGGGGCAGGCGGCTAATGGCTACACCTTC
CDR3: CARGGQAANGYTF

V: TRBV9
J: TRBJ1-1
size: NA
D: NA
DNA: TGTGCCAGCATCCCAATCCCAGGGGTGGAGACTGAAGCTTTCTTT
CDR3: CASIPIPGVETEAFF

V: TRBV7-2
J: TRBJ2-7
size: NA
D: TRBD2
DNA: TGTGCCAGCAGCTCCCCGGGACTAAGGAGCTCCTACGAGCAGTACTTC
CDR3: CASSSPGLRSSYEQYF

V: TRBV30
J: TRBJ1-1
size: NA
D: TRBD1
DNA: TGTGCCTGGAGGCAGACAGGGGCCGTCACTGAAGCTTTCTTT
CDR3: CAWRQTGAVTEAFF

V: TRBV2
J: TRBJ1-5
size: NA
D: NA
DNA: TGTGCCAGCAGTATCCATACCGGGACAATAAATCAGCCCCAGCATTTT
CDR3: CASSIHTGTINQPQHF

V: TRBV10-3
J: TRBJ1-5
size: NA
D: TRBD1
DNA: TGTGCCAGCTCCGGGACAGGGGGCGCGGGTAGCAATCAGCCCCAGCATTTT
CDR3: CASSGTGGAGSNQPQHF

V: TRBV6-4
J: TRBJ2-5
size: NA
D: NA
DNA: TGTGCCAGCAGTCCCGGGCTGGGGGCGACCCAGTACTTC
CDR3: CASSPGLGATQYF

V: TRBV5-1
J: TRBJ2-2
size: NA
D: TRBD1
DNA: TGCGCCAGCAGCTCCGGGCGGGGGACAGGGTGGGGCGGGGAGCTGTTTTTT
CDR3: CASSSGRGTGWGGELFF

V: TRBV6-1
J: TRBJ1-2
size: NA
D: TRBD1
DNA: TGTGCCAGCAGGATAACAGGGGACTATGGCTACACCTTC
CDR3: CASRITGDYGYTF

V: TRBV29-1
J: TRBJ2-3
size: NA
D: TRBD2
DNA: TGCAGCGTTGAACGGACTAGCGGGGTGGGAGATACGCAGTATTTT
CDR3: CSVERTSGVGDTQYF

V: TRBV19
J: TRBJ1-1
size: NA
D: TRBD1
DNA: TGTGCCAGTAGTATCACAGGGGCGAGCCCTGAAGCTTTCTTT
CDR3: CASSITGASPEAFF

V: TRBV4-2
J: TRBJ1-2
size: NA
D: NA
DNA: TGTGCCAGCAGTATAACATCTAACTATGGCTACACCTTC
CDR3: CASSITSNYGYTF

V: TRBV25-1
J: TRBJ2-3
size: NA
D: TRBD2
DNA: TGTGCCAGCAGTGAATATAGGCTAGCGGGACACACAGATACGCAGTATTTT
CDR3: CASSEYRLAGHTDTQYF

V: TRBV5-1
J: TRBJ2-3
size: NA
D: TRBD1
DNA: TGCGCCAGTGCCGGGACAGATGTCACAGATACGCAGTATTTT
CDR3: CASAGTDVTDTQYF

V: TRBV9
J: TRBJ1-1
size: NA
D: TRBD1
DNA: TGTGCCAGCAGCGCGTCGACAGGGACGAACACTGAAGCTTTCTTT
CDR3: CASSASTGTNTEAFF

V: TRBV5-5
J: TRBJ1-2
size: NA
D: NA
DNA: TGTGCCAGCAGAGCCCAACAGGGAAGCTATGGCTACACCTTC
CDR3: CASRAQQGSYGYTF

V: TRBV9
J: TRBJ2-2
size: NA
D: NA
DNA: TGTGCCAGCAGCGTAGGGGCCGGGATTGGGACCGGGGAGCTGTTTTTT
CDR3: CASSVGAGIGTGELFF

V: TRBV10-3
J: TRBJ1-2
size: NA
D: NA
DNA: TGTGCCATCAGGCAAGGGGTAGGCGGCTACACCTTC
CDR3: CAIRQGVGGYTF

V: TRBV28
J: TRBJ1-2
size: NA
D: TRBD1
DNA: TGTGCCAGCAGAAAGGGGACAGCAATCTATGGCTACACCTTC
CDR3: CASRKGTAIYGYTF

V: TRBV5-1
J: TRBJ2-7
size: NA
D: NA
DNA: TGCGCCAGCAGCTTAGATTCCTCGGGGGACTACGAGCAGTACTTC
CDR3: CASSLDSSGDYEQYF

V: TRBV19
J: TRBJ1-1
size: NA
D: NA
DNA: TGTGCCAGTAGTATAGGTGGCAGGGTGGCTACTGAAGCTTTCTTT
CDR3: CASSIGGRVATEAFF

V: TRBV7-8
J: TRBJ1-2
size: once
D: TRBD1
DNA: TGTGCCAGCAGCTTACGGACAGGCGAACTCTATGGCTACACCTTC
CDR3: CASSLRTGELYGYTF

V: TRBV27
J: TRBJ2-2
size: NA
D: NA
DNA: TGTGCCAGCAGTTGGGGACTGGGCGGCGGGGAGCTGTTTTTT
CDR3: CASSWGLGGGELFF

V: TRBV5-1
J: TRBJ2-1
size: NA
D: TRBD1
DNA: TGCGCCAGCAGCTTCAGGGGGCGGAACAATGAGCAGTTCTTC
CDR3: CASSFRGRNNEQFF

V: TRBV29-1
J: TRBJ2-7
size: once
D: NA
DNA: TGCAGCGTTGAAGATCGGCTCAGGAAGAGCTCCTACGAGCAGTACTTC
CDR3: CSVEDRLRKSSYEQYF

V: TRBV7-9
J: TRBJ1-4
size: NA
D: TRBD1
DNA: TGTGCCAGCAGCCCGTACGGACAGGGAGGGGGTGAAAAACTGTTTTTT
CDR3: CASSPYGQGGGEKLFF

V: TRBV5-1
J: TRBJ2-4
size: NA
D: TRBD1
DNA: TGCGCCAGCAGCTTGGTGCCGGGACAGGGGAACATTCAGTACTTC
CDR3: CASSLVPGQGNIQYF

V: TRBV10-3
J: TRBJ2-5
size: once
D: NA
DNA: TGTGCCATCAGTGAATCGACCAGCGTGGAGACCCAGTACTTC
CDR3: CAISESTSVETQYF

V: TRBV7-7
J: TRBJ2-2
size: NA
D: TRBD1
DNA: TGTGCCAGCAGCCGACAGGGGAACACCGGGGAGCTGTTTTTT
CDR3: CASSRQGNTGELFF

V: TRBV28
J: TRBJ1-5
size: NA
D: TRBD1
DNA: TGTGCCAGCAGCCCAGACAGGGATCAGCCCCAGCATTTT
CDR3: CASSPDRDQPQHF

V: TRBV7-3
J: TRBJ2-3
size: NA
D: NA
DNA: TGTGCCAGCAGCTCCCTCTCGGGGAGGCCAGATACGCAGTATTTT
CDR3: CASSSLSGRPDTQYF

V: TRBV2
J: TRBJ2-5
size: NA
D: NA
DNA: TGTGCCAGCAGTGAACAGCAGGTCCAAGAGACCCAGTACTTC
CDR3: CASSEQQVQETQYF